This T cell receptor beta chain was sequenced during a study of siplizumab effects on memory and regulatory T cells. Comments on this clone: Its antigen is unknown.

General observations from the study: Unstimulated subsets accounted for the mapping of only a minor share of the clones that were alloreactive. With siplizumab, Treg-derived clones averaged about 69% of mappable alloreactive CD4+ clones, versus 25% to 30% in controls. Proof of suppressive function in proliferating Tregs from siplizumab cultures was not established. Naive T cells apparently outstripped memory cells in diversity and seemed major alloresponse contributors.

The repertoire was sequenced with immunoSEQ multiplex PCR; TCRdb's copy has only in-frame clones and lacks some. The sample lists tens of thousands of clones, 91% occurring once. V lost 0 bases, J lost 8 bases, and 9 bases stayed unmatched. The V gene's germline CDR1 is SNHLY and CDR2 FYNNEI. This CDR3 region has 17 residues. The receptor's source is a human donor in good health. This rearrangement joins TRBV2 to TRBJ2-1; TRBD1 agrees at 11 bases. The sample was CD8+ T cells sorted from blood. CDR3 sequence reads: CASSEAAPGQGGHEQFF. The DNA of the CDR3 is TGTGCCAGCAGTGAAGCAGCCCCGGGACAGGGGGGCCATGAGCAGTTCTTC.